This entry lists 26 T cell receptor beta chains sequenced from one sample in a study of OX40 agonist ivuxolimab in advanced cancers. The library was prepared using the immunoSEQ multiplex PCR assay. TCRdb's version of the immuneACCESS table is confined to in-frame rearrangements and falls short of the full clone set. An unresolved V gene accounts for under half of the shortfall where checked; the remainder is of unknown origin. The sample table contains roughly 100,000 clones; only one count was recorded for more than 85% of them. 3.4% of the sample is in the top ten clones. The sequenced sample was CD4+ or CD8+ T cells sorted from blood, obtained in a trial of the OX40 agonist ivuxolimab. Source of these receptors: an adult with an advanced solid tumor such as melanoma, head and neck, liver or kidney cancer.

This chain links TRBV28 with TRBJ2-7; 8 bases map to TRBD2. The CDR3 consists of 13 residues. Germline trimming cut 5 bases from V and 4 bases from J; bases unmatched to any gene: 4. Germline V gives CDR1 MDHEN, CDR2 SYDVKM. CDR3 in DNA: TGTGCCAGCAGTCCGGGACTAGGGTACGAGCAGTACTTC. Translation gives CASSPGLGYEQYF.

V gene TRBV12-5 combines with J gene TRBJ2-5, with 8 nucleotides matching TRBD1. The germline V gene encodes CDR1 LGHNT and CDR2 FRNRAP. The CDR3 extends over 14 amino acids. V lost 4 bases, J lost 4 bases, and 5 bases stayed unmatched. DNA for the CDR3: TGTGCTAGTGGTTCCCCGACAGGGGTAGAGACCCAGTACTTC. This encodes CASGSPTGVETQYF.

The CDR3 protein is CASSGDRNNEQFF. The CDR3 bases are TGTGCCAGCAGCGGGGACAGGAACAATGAGCAGTTCTTC. The chain joins TRBV9 to TRBJ2-1; 8 nucleotides line up with TRBD1. J lost 5 bases, V lost 3 bases, and 1 base had no gene match. The CDR3 totals 13 residues. Looked up from germline, CDR1 is SGDLS and CDR2 is YYNGEE.

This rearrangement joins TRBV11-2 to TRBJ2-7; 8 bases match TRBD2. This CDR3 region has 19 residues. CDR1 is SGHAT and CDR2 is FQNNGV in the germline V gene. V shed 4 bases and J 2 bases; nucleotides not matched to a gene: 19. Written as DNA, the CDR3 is TGTGCCAGCAGCTCATTCGGGGGGGCCGCAAATACCATTGCCTACGAGCAGTACTTC. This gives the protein CASSSFGGAANTIAYEQYF. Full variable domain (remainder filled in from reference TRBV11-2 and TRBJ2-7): EAGVAQSPRYKIIEKRQSVAFWCNPISGHATLYWYQQILGQGPKLLIQFQNNGVVDDSQLPKDRFSAERLKGVDSTLKIQPAKLEDSAVYLCASSSFGGAANTIAYEQYFGPGTRLTVT.

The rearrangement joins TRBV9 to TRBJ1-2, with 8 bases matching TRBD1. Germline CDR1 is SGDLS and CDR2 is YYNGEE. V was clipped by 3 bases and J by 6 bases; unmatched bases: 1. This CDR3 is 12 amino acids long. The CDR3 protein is CASSAQGDGYTF. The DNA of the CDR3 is TGTGCCAGCAGCGCACAGGGGGATGGCTACACCTTC.

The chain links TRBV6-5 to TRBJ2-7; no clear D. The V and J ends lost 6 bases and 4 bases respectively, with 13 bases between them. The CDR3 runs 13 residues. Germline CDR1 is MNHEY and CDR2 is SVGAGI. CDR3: CASRTWGPYEQYF. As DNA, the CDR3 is TGTGCCAGCAGGACCTGGGGTCCGTACGAGCAGTACTTC.

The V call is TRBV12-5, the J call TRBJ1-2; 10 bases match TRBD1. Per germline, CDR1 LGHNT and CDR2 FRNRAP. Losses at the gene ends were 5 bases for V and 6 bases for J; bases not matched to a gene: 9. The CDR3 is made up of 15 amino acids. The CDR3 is CASGPADRGLNGYTF. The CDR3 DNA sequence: TGTGCTAGTGGTCCTGCGGACAGGGGGTTAAATGGCTACACCTTC.

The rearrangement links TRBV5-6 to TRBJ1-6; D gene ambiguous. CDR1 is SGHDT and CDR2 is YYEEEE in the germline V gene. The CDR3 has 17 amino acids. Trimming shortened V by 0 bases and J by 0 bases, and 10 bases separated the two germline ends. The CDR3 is CASSLAGGDSYNSPLHF. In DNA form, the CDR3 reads TGTGCCAGCAGCTTGGCCGGTGGGGACTCCTATAATTCACCCCTCCACTTT.

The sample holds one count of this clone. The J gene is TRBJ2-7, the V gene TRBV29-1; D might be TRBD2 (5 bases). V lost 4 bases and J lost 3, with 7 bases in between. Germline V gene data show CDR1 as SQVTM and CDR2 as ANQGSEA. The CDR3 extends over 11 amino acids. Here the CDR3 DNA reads TGCAGCGTTGTCAGCGGCTACGAGCAGTACTTC. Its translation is CSVVSGYEQYF.

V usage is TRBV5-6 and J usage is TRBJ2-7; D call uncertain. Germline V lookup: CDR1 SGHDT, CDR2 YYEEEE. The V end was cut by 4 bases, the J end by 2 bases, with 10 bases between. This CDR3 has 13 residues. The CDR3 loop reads CASSLDLAYEQYF. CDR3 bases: TGTGCCAGCAGCCTAGACCTTGCCTACGAGCAGTACTTC.

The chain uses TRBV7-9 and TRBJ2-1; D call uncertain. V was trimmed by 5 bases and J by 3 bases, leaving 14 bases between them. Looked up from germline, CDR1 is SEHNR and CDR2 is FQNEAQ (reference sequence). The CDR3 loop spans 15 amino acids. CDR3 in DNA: TGTGCCAGCAGCCCTCCGGATGGCATCTACAATGAGCAGTTCTTC. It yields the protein CASSPPDGIYNEQFF.

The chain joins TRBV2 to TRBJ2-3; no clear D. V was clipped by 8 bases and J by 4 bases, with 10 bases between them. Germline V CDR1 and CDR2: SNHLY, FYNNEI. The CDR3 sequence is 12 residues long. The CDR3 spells CASLQIADTQYF. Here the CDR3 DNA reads TGTGCCAGCCTTCAAATCGCAGATACGCAGTATTTT. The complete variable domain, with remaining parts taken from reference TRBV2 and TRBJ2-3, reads EPEVTQTPSHQVTQMGQEVILRCVPISNHLYFYWYRQILGQKVEFLVSFYNNEISEKSEIFDDQFSVERPDGSNFTLKIRSTKLEDSAMYFCASLQIADTQYFGPGTRLTVL.

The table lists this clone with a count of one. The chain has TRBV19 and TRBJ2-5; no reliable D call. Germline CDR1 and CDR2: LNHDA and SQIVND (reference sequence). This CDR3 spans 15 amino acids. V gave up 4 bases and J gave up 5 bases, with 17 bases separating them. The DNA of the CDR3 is TGTGCCAGTAGTAGAGGTCCCAGGTTGGGGGAGACCCAGTACTTC. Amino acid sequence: CASSRGPRLGETQYF. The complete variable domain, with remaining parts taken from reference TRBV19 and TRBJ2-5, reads DGGITQSPKYLFRKEGQNVTLSCEQNLNHDAMYWYRQDPGQGLRLIYYSQIVNDFQKGDIAEGYSVSREKKESFPLTVTSAQKNPTAFYLCASSRGPRLGETQYFGPGTRLLVL.

The CDR3 here is CASSLGPQPQHF. CDR3 bases: TGTGCCAGCAGCTTAGGACCTCAGCCCCAGCATTTT. The chain employs TRBV7-9 and TRBJ1-5; D is unresolved. This CDR3 has 12 amino acids. Trimming took off 1 base at V and 6 bases at J, with 4 bases between the two ends. Germline V gene lookup returns CDR1 SEHNR and CDR2 FQNEAQ (reference sequence).

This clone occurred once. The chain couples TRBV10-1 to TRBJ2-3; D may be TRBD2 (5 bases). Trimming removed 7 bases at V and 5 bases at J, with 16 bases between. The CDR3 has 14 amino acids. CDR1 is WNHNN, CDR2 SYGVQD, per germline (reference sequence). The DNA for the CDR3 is TGCGCCAGCAATCCCGGTTTGGGGAGAGATACGCAGTATTTT. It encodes CASNPGLGRDTQYF.

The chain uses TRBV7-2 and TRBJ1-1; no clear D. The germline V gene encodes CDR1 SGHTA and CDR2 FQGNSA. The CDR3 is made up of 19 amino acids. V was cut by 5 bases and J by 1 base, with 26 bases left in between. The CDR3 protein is CASSRLLRDPGPPNTEAFF. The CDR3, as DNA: TGTGCCAGCAGCCGTCTCTTAAGGGATCCAGGTCCTCCGAACACTGAAGCTTTCTTT.

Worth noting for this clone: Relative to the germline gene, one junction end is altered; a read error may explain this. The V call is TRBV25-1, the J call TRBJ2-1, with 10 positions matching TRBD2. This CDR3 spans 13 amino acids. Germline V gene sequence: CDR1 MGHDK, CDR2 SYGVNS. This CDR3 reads CASSERGGTSEIF. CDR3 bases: TGTGCCAGCAGTGAAAGGGGGGGGACTAGCGAGATCTTC.

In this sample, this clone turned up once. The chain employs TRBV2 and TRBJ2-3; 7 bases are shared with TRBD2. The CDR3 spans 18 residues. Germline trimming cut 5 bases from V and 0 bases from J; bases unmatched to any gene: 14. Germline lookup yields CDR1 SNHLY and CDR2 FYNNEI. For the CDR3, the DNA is TGTGCCAGCAGTAGCCTGGCGGGAGAGGGGCCTAGCACAGATACGCAGTATTTT. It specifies CASSSLAGEGPSTDTQYF.

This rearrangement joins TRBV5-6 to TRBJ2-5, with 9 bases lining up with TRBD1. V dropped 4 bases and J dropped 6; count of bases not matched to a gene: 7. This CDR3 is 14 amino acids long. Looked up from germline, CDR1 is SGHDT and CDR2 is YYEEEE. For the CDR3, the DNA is TGTGCCAGCAGCGTCCGGGACAGGGATAAGACCCAGTACTTC. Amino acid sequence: CASSVRDRDKTQYF.

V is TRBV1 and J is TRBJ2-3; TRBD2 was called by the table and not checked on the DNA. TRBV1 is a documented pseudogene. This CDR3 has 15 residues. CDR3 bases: TGCACCAGCTCTCTAGCGGGGATCGGGGAAGATACGCAGTATTTT. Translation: CTSSLAGIGEDTQYF.

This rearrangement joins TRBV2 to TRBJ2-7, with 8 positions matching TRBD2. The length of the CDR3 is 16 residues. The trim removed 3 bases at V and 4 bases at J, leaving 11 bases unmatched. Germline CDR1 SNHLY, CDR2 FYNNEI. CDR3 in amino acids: CASSDSSGETQYEQYF. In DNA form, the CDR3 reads TGTGCCAGCAGTGACAGTAGCGGGGAAACCCAATACGAGCAGTACTTC.

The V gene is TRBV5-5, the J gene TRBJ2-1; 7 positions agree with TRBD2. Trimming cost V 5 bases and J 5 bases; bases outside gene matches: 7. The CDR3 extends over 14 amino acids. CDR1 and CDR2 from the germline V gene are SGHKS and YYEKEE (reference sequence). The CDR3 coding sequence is TGTGCCAGCAGGGGGAGCGGGGCCAACAATGAGCAGTTCTTC. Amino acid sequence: CASRGSGANNEQFF.

The DNA of the CDR3 is TGCGCCAGCAGCGGCGGGACAGGGGCCAACACTGAAGCTTTCTTT. Its protein product is CASSGGTGANTEAFF. J is TRBJ1-1 and V is TRBV5-1; 10 nucleotides align to TRBD1. The ends lost 4 bases at V and 2 bases at J; junction bases unmatched: 5. This CDR3 has 15 residues. Germline CDR1 reads SGHRS; CDR2 reads YFSETQ.

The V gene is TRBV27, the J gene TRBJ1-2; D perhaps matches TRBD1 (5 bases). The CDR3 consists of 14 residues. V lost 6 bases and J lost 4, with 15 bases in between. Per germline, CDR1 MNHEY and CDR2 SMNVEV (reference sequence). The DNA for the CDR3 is TGTGCCAGCAGCCCCACGACAGCGAGCTATGGCTACACCTTC. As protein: CASSPTTASYGYTF.

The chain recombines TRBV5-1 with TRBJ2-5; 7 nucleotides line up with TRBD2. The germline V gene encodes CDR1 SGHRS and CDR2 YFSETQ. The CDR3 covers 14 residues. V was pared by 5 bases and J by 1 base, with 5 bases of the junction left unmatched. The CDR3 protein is CASRSSGPQETQYF. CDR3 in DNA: TGCGCCAGCAGATCTAGCGGTCCCCAAGAGACCCAGTACTTC.

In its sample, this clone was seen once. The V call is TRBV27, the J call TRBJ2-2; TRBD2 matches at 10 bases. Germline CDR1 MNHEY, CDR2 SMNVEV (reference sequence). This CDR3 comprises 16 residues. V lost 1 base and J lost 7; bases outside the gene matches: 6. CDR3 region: CASSLFPSGSVGELFF. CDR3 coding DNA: TGTGCCAGCAGTTTATTTCCTAGCGGGAGTGTCGGGGAGCTGTTTTTT.